This T cell receptor beta chain was documented in a study of molecular identifiers for immune sequencing clone quantification (dated by TCRdb to the late 2010s). For the study in its entirety: For a replicate experiment, RNA from 20,000 or 100,000 naive CD8 T cells was divided into five aliquots, and four of the five aliquots were sequenced. The study was a methods study using CD8 T cells to benchmark molecular-identifier clustering-based TCR repertoire sequencing (MIDCIRS) and TCR RNA copy counting. The paper's findings and limits, for the study overall: Spiked-in Jurkat TCR RNA equivalent to a single cell was reported to be detectable even among approximately 1.1 million naive CD8 T cells. Modeling estimated around 3.2 recovered TCR RNA copies per cell, compared with about 10 by digital PCR, which implies about 30% capture efficiency. Highly expanded clone sizes could be underestimated if identical TCR molecules share a barcode. Without barcode sub-clustering, chimeric consensus sequences inflated TCR diversity; chimeras reached as high as 47%. In CMV-specific effector cells, over 99% of molecules were held by clones above 20 RNA copies, whereas under 1% of molecules were held by such clones in naive cells. The naive libraries included spiked-in Jurkat TCR RNA (10 copies' worth), and this RNA is not part of the donor repertoire.

Naive CD8 T cell libraries were made from approximately 22,000 to 940,000 sorted cells using 10%, 30% or 50% of purified RNA. On a BD FACSAria II, naive CD8 T cells were FACS-sorted as CD8+CD4-CCR7+CD45RA+ and collected into RLT Plus buffer. To test detection sensitivity, Jurkat RNA equivalent to about ten TCR copies was spiked into samples of about 19,000-1,100,000 naive CD8 T cells. Enrichment of CD8 T cells was performed with RosetteSep CD8+ T Cell Enrichment Cocktail and Ficoll-Paque, after which ACK red cell lysis was carried out. Judged by its sample share, this clonotype qualifies as medium-sized (0.01 to 0.1%). The antigen this receptor binds is unknown. No base quality information exists; no much larger clone differs at one position. Library preparation was by PCR. The run used an Illumina HiSeq 4000. Bulk TCR libraries were made following a previously described method, with the TCR primers given in Table S5. The Qiagen AllPrep DNA/RNA kit was used to purify total RNA. Before any analysis, reads coming from multiple sequencing runs of the same library were combined into one pool. The original methods were these. Reads were retained only if the reads had an exact TCR constant sequence, and the retained reads were trimmed to 150 nt and grouped according to their 12-nt molecular barcodes. Within each barcode group, reads were sub-clustered at a 15% Levenshtein threshold, and quality-weighted consensus sequences were built per RNA molecule. Non-functional sequences were removed, as were lower-count sequences one edit away from another. Based on fitting two negative binomial distributions, any barcode sub-cluster with under 20% of the maximum read count was discarded. In TCRdb, the public reads were trimmed at Q25 with fastp and aligned with MiXCR, with productive beta chains retained. Identical CDR3 proteins give one entry, which carries the most common genes and DNA. These V and J calls are TCRdb output, not the study's own analysis. A total of 9,500 to 15,000 distinct CDR3 sequences appear in this sample, around 18% of them only once. The top ten clones comprise approximately 1.4% of the sample.

The CDR3 goes from the cysteine to the phenylalanine over 15 residues. Only CDR3 DNA is held: 45 bases, read in frame from base 1. Relative to germline, V is 3 bases shorter and J is 5 bases shorter, with 14 bases between their ends. Looking up the germline V gene yields CDR1 MGHRA and CDR2 YSYEKL. The chain is assembled from TRBV4-1 and TRBJ2-1; the D gene is unclear. This sequence was found in a human donor in good health. Some libraries in this study had Jurkat cell RNA spiked in. Material: naive CD8+ T cells from blood, with Jurkat cell RNA spiked in. Interpreted using the paper, the cell subset or site label stands for: FACS-sorted CD8+CD4-CCR7+CD45RA+ naive T cells. The CDR3 has the sequence CASSQLRDFDNEQFF. In nucleotides, the sequence is TGCGCCAGCAGCCAGCTCCGAGACTTCGACAATGAGCAGTTCTTC.